This T cell receptor (beta chain) was recovered during a study of OX40 agonist ivuxolimab in advanced cancers. In terms of the full investigation: Ivuxolimab, which targeted the costimulatory receptor OX40 (CD134), was an agonistic, fully human IgG2 monoclonal antibody. Peripheral TCRbeta sequencing was intended to test whether TCR sequence diversity was altered and clonal T-cell expansion was caused by ivuxolimab. Intravenous ivuxolimab was administered to patients every 2 weeks at six dose levels: 0.01, 0.1, 0.3, 1.5, 3 and 10 mg/kg. In the dose-escalation cohort, 75% to 90% of patients were male, and the mean age was roughly 60 years with a range of roughly 23 to 90. Partial responses occurred in three dose-escalation patients: two with cutaneous melanoma and one with hepatocellular carcinoma. Patients were allowed to have had prior anti-PD-1, anti-PD-L1 or anti-CTLA-4 therapy, and more than 35% of the dose-escalation patients had been treated with checkpoint inhibitors. Among the approximately 50 dose-escalation patients, 19 had hepatocellular carcinoma, 15 or so melanoma, 9 renal cell carcinoma and 9 head and neck cancer. The paper reports the monotherapy dose-escalation portion (N ≈ 52 patients) of the phase I ivuxolimab trial.

Broader findings and caveats from the paper: After ivuxolimab, expanded clones were on average more numerous among CD8+ T cells than among CD4+ T cells. Antigen specificity was not determined for the clonally expanded peripheral T cells. Low levels of normalized T-cell clonal expansion were also seen in some patients who did not respond. At doses from 0.1 to 3.0 mg/kg, clonal expansion was seen in both CD4+ and CD8+ blood T cells between baseline and week 6. In the 0.1-3.0 mg/kg groups, partial responders had among the lowest normalized peripheral clonal expansion, particularly in CD8+ T cells.

This clone was observed a few times. Its antigen has not been determined. The record has no base qualities; no much larger clone is one base away. The trial excluded patients who had a history of autoimmune disease or who were on systemic immunosuppression. Peripheral blood for TCR sequencing was collected from all dose cohorts at baseline, on cycle 4 day 1, and on cycle 7 day 1. Samples came from an open-label, multicenter, first-in-human phase I dose-escalation trial of ivuxolimab. Adults with locally advanced or metastatic melanoma, renal cell carcinoma, hepatocellular carcinoma or head and neck squamous cell carcinoma were enrolled in the trial. Before TCR sequencing, CD4+ and CD8+ T cells were separately sorted from peripheral blood. Genomic DNA was isolated from the sorted cells so that the TCRbeta CDR3 region could be sequenced. TCRbeta CDR3 regions were sequenced using the immunoSEQ Assay. TCRdb stores this immuneACCESS table with in-frame sequences only. Part of the clones is absent; in the studies checked, under half of the shortfall reflects unresolved V genes, and no reason is known for the rest. This sample gives roughly 35,000 clones in total; around four fifths of them show up just once. Over 8.5% of the sample is held by the ten biggest clonotypes.

The cysteine opens and the phenylalanine closes a CDR3 of 10 amino acids. Only the CDR3 DNA is retained, 30 bases long and in frame from the first base. The germline V gene (reference sequence) supplies CDR1 DFQATT and CDR2 SNEGSKA. The TCR was taken from an adult with an advanced solid tumor such as melanoma, head and neck, liver or kidney cancer. Here the chain combines TRBV20-1 and TRBJ1-1; no D segment can be confidently identified. Sequencing used CD4+ or CD8+ T cells sorted from blood, obtained in a trial of the OX40 agonist ivuxolimab. The nucleotides read TGCGGTTGGGTGAGCACTGAAGCTTTCTTT. Its translation reads: CGWVSTEAFF.